A single sample gave rise to the 7 T cell receptor beta chains below, sequenced in a study of T cell changes during pregnancy in multiple sclerosis. Clones were read by immunoSEQ multiplex PCR, and TCRdb kept only the in-frame ones, dropping some. The sample lists about 60,000 clones; around 92% were seen once. This specimen was peripheral blood, taken in the first trimester of pregnancy. These receptors all stem from a female donor with multiple sclerosis, enrolled in a pregnancy study.

The V gene is TRBV5-1, the J gene TRBJ2-7, with 10 bases lining up with TRBD2. This CDR3 is built from 16 residues. Germline-derived CDR1 and CDR2 are SGHRS and YFSETQ. J lost 0 bases, V lost 1 base, and 4 bases had no gene match. The CDR3 nucleotides are TGCGCCAGCAGCTTGACTAGCGGGACTTCCTCCTACGAGCAGTACTTC. Its protein product is CASSLTSGTSSYEQYF. Full variable domain (remainder filled in from reference TRBV5-1 and TRBJ2-7): KAGVTQTPRYLIKTRGQQVTLSCSPISGHRSVSWYQQTPGQGLQFLFEYFSETQRNKGNFPGRFSGRQFSNSRSEMNVSTLELGDSALYLCASSLTSGTSSYEQYFGPGTRLTVT.

The sample holds one count of this clone. This chain joins TRBV4-3 and TRBJ2-2; no clear D gene. This CDR3 spans 16 amino acids. The germline V gene has CDR1 LGHNA and CDR2 YSLEER. V lost 1 base and J 5 bases, leaving 14 bases between the germline ends. The CDR3 DNA sequence: TGCGCCAGCAGCCAAGCAGCTAAAAAGGAGACCGGGGAGCTGTTTTTT. As protein: CASSQAAKKETGELFF.

J is TRBJ2-1 and V is TRBV19; D unresolved. Germline V lookup: CDR1 LNHDA, CDR2 SQIVND (reference sequence). The CDR3 length is 17 residues. The V end was cut by 3 bases, the J end by 0 bases, with 15 bases between. This CDR3 reads CASSISLGVFSYNEQFF. In DNA form, the CDR3 reads TGTGCCAGTAGTATTTCCCTTGGAGTATTCTCCTACAATGAGCAGTTCTTC.

The chain couples TRBV10-2 to TRBJ2-7; 7 nucleotides line up with TRBD1. The CDR3 runs 12 residues. Germline CDR1 WSHSY, CDR2 SAAADI. V gave up 5 bases and J gave up 7 bases; unmatched junction bases: 5. CDR3 region: CASSITGEEQYF. In nucleotides, the CDR3 is TGCGCCAGCAGTATCACAGGGGAGGAGCAGTACTTC.

This clone was recorded only once. V and J are TRBV6-5 and TRBJ2-1, with D possibly being TRBD1 (5 bases). This CDR3 contains 16 residues. Trimming left V 0 bases short and J 0 bases short, with 9 bases between. The germline V gene encodes CDR1 MNHEY and CDR2 SVGAGI. The DNA for the CDR3 is TGTGCCAGCAGTTACTCAGGGGTACGCTCCTACAATGAGCAGTTCTTC. Its protein product is CASSYSGVRSYNEQFF.

V and J are TRBV6-5 and TRBJ1-2; D may be TRBD1 (6 bases). The CDR3 extends over 14 amino acids. The germline CDR1 and CDR2 sequences are MNHEY and SVGAGI. Trimming left V 0 bases short and J 8 bases short, with 13 bases between. The DNA for the CDR3 is TGTGCCAGCAGTTACTCGAGCGGGGGCCGGGGCTACACCTTC. It specifies CASSYSSGGRGYTF.

The chain joins TRBV27 to TRBJ2-7; D may be TRBD2 (6 bases). Trimming pared 5 bases from V and 2 bases from J, leaving 13 bases between. Germline CDR1 is MNHEY and CDR2 is SMNVEV (reference sequence). This CDR3 contains 14 residues. The CDR3 DNA is TGTGCCAGCAGTCTAGGAGGGGACCCCTACGAGCAGTACTTC. Amino acids: CASSLGGDPYEQYF.